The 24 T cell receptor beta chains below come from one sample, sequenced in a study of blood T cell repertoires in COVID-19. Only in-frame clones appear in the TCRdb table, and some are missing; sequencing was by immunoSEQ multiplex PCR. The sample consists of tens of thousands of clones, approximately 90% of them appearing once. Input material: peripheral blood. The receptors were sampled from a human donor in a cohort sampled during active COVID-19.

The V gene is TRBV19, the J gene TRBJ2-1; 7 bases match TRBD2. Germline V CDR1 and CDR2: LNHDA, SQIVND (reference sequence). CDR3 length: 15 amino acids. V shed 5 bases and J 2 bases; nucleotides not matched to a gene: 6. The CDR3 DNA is TGTGCCAGTAGTCTGGCTAGCGGACCCTACAATGAGCAGTTCTTC. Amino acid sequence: CASSLASGPYNEQFF.

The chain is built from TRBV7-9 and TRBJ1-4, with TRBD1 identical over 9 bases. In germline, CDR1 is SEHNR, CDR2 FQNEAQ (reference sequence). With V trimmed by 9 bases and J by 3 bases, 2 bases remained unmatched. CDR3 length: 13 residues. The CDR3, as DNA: TGTGCCAGTCGGACAGGGGCTAATGAAAAACTGTTTTTT. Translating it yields CASRTGANEKLFF.

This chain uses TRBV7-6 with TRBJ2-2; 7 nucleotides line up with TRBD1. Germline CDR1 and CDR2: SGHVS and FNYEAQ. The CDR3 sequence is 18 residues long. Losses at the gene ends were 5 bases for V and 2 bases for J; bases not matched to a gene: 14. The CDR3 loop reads CASSGWDSPIENTGELFF. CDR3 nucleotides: TGTGCCAGCAGCGGATGGGACAGCCCCATCGAAAACACCGGGGAGCTGTTTTTT.

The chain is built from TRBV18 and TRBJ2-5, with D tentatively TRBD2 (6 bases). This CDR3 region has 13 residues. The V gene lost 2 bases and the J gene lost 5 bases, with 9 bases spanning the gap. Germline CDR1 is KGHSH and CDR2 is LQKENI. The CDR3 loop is CASSPSGGETQYF. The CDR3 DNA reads TGTGCCAGCTCACCAAGTGGAGGGGAGACCCAGTACTTC. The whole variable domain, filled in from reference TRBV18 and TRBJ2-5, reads NAGVMQNPRHLVRRRGQEARLRCSPMKGHSHVYWYRQLPEEGLKFMVYLQKENIIDESGMPKERFSAEFPKEGPSILRIQQVVRGDSAAYFCASSPSGGETQYFGPGTRLLVL.

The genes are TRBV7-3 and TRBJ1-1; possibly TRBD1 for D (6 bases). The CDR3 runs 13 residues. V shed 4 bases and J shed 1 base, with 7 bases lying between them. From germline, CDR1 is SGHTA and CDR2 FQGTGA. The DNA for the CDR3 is TGTGCCAGCAGCTGGGGACAGAACACTGAAGCTTTCTTT. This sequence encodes CASSWGQNTEAFF.

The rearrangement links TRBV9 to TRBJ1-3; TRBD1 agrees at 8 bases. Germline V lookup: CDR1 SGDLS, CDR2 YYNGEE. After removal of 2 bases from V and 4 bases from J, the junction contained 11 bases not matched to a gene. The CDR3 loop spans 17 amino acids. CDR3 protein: CASSVGAGGSEGNTIYF. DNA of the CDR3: TGTGCCAGCAGCGTGGGGGCAGGGGGCTCGGAAGGAAACACCATATATTTT.

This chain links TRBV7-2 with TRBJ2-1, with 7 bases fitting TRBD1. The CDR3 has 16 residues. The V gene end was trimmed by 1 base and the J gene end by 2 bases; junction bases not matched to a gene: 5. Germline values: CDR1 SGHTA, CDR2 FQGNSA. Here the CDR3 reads CASSLDGQGAYNEQFF. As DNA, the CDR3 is TGTGCCAGCAGCTTAGACGGGCAGGGGGCCTACAATGAGCAGTTCTTC.

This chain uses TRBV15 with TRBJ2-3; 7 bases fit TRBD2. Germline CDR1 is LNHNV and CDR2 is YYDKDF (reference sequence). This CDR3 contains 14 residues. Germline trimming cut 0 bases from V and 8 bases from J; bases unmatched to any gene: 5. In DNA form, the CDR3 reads TGTGCCACCAGCAGAGATTATACGGGAGGTACGCAGTATTTT. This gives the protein CATSRDYTGGTQYF.

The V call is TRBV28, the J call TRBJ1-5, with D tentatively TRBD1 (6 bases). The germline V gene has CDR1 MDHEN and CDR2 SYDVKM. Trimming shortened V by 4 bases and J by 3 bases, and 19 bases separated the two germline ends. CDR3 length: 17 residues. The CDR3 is CASSSSQGQGLNQPQHF. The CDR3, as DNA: TGTGCCAGCAGTTCTTCTCAGGGGCAGGGGCTCAATCAGCCCCAGCATTTT.

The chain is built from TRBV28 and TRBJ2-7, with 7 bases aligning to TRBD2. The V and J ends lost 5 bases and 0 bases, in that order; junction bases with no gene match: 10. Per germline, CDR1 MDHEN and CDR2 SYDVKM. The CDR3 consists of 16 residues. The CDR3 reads CASSPITSAGSYEQYF. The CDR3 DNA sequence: TGTGCCAGCAGTCCCATAACTAGCGCGGGCTCCTACGAGCAGTACTTC. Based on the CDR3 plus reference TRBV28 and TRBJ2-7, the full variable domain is DVKVTQSSRYLVKRTGEKVFLECVQDMDHENMFWYRQDPGLGLRLIYFSYDVKMKEKGDIPEGYSVSREKKERFSLILESASTNQTSMYLCASSPITSAGSYEQYFGPGTRLTVT.

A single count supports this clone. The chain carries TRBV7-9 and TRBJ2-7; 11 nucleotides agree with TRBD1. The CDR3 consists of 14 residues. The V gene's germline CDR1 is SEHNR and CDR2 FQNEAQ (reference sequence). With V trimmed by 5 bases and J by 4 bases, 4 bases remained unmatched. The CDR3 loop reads CASSHRDRGYEQYF. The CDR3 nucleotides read TGTGCCAGCAGCCACCGGGACAGGGGGTACGAGCAGTACTTC.

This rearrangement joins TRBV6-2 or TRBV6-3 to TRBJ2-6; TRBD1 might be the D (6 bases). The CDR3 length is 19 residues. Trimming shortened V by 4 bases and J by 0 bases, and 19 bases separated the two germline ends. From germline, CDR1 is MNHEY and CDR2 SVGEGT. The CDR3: CASSFPWTALSSGANVLTF. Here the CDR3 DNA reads TGTGCCAGCAGTTTCCCATGGACAGCCTTATCCTCTGGGGCCAACGTCCTGACTTTC.

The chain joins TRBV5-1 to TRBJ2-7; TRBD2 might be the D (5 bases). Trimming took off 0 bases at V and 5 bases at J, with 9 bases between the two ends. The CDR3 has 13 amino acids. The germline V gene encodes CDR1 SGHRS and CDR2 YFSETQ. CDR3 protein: CASSLGGINEQYF. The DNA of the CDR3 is TGCGCCAGCAGCTTGGGAGGGATTAACGAGCAGTACTTC.

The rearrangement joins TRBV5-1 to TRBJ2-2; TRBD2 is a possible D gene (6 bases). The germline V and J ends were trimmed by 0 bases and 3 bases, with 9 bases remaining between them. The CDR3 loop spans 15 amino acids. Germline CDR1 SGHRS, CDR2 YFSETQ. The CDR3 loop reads CASSLAGADTGELFF. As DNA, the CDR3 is TGCGCCAGCAGCTTGGCGGGAGCAGACACCGGGGAGCTGTTTTTT.

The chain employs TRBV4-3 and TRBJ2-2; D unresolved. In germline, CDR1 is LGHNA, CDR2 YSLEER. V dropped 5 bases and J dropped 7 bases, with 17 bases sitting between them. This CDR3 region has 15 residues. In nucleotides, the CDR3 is TGCGCCAGCAGCTCGCGGCCGGGTATCAGCGGGGAGCTGTTTTTT. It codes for CASSSRPGISGELFF.

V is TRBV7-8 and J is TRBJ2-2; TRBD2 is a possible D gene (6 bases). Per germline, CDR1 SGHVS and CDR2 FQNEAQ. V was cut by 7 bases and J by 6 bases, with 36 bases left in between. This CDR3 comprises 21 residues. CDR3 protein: CASTTRDQVVSGNRAPGELFF. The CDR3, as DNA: TGTGCCAGCACCACTCGGGACCAGGTAGTTAGCGGTAATCGGGCACCCGGGGAGCTGTTTTTT.

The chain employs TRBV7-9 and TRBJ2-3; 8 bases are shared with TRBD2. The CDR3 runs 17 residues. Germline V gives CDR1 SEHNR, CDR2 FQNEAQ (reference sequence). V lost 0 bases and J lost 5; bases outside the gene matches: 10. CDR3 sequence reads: CASSLAGGREGGDTQYF. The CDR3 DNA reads TGTGCCAGCAGCTTAGCAGGGGGACGGGAGGGAGGAGATACGCAGTATTTT.

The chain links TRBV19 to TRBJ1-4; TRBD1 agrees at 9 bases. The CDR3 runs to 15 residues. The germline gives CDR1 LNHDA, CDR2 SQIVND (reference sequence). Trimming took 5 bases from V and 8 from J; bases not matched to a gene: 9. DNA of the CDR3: TGTGCCAGTAGTCGCATGGCCGGACAGGGGGAAAAACTGTTTTTT. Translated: CASSRMAGQGEKLFF.

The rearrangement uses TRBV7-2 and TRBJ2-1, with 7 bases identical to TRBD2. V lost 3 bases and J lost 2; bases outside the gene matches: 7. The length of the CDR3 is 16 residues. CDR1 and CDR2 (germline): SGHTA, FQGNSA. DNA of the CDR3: TGTGCCAGCAGCTTGAACCTAGCGGAGGCCTACAATGAGCAGTTCTTC. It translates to CASSLNLAEAYNEQFF.

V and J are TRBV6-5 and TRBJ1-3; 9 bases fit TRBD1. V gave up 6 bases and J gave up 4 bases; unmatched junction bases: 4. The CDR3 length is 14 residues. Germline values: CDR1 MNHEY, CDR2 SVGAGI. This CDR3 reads CASSPGTGGNTIYF. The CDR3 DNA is TGTGCCAGCAGCCCCGGGACAGGGGGAAACACCATATATTTT.

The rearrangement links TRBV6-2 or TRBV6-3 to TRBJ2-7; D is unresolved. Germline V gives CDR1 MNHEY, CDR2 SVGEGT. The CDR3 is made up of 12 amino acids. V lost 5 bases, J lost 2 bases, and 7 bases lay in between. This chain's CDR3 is CASSPLAYEQYF. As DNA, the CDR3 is TGTGCCAGCAGTCCCCTAGCCTACGAGCAGTACTTC.

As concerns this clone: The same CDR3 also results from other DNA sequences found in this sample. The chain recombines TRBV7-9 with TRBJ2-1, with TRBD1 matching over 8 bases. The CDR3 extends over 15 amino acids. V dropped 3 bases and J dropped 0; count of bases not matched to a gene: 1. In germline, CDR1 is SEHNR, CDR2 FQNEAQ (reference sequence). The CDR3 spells CASSLGQVSYNEQFF. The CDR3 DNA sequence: TGTGCCAGCAGCTTGGGACAGGTCTCCTACAATGAGCAGTTCTTC.

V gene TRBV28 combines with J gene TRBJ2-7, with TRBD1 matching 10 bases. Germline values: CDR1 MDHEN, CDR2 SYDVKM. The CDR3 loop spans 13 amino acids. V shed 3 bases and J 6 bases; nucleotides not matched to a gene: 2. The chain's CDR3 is CASSLTGGSEQYF. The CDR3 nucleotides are TGTGCCAGCAGTTTGACAGGGGGCAGCGAGCAGTACTTC.

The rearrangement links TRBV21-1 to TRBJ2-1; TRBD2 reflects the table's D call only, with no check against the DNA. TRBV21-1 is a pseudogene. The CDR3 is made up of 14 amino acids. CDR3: CASKPPSSYNEQFF. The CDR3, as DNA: TGTGCCAGCAAGCCCCCGAGCTCCTACAATGAGCAGTTCTTC.